The 18 T cell receptor beta chains below come from one sample, sequenced in a study of blood T cells in healthy people across ages. Through a sample-barcoded 5' primer and a J-beta primer mix, a second PCR was run for roughly 6 to 12 cycles. TCRdb reanalysed the 5' RACE reads using MiXCR and keeps one entry per CDR3 protein. The sample holds approximately 780,000 distinct CDR3 sequences; under 30% are singletons and the top ten take 3%. These same records also appear under a second study, on T cells of mothers and their children.

The material sequenced was blood. Receptor source: a boy younger than 18 in good health.

This clonotype was seen a few times. The V gene is TRBV5-5, the J gene TRBJ2-5; D is ambiguous. The DNA end is more similar to TRBJ2-7, so the J call may be wrong. Germline CDR1 is SGHKS and CDR2 is YYEKEE (reference sequence). There are 16 residues in the CDR3. CDR3 in amino acids: CASSLGADVRTYEQYF. CDR3 in DNA: TGTGCCAGCAGCTTGGGGGCGGACGTCCGAACCTACGAGCAGTACTTC.

V usage is TRBV6-6 and J usage is TRBJ2-4; TRBD1 matches at 7 bases. After removal of 6 bases from V and 9 bases from J, the junction contained 8 bases not matched to a gene. The CDR3 length is 13 residues. The germline gives CDR1 MNHNY, CDR2 SVGAGI (reference sequence). The chain's CDR3 is CASRNRGRSIQYF. The CDR3 DNA follows: TGTGCCAGCAGGAACAGGGGAAGAAGCATTCAGTACTTC.

This clonotype was found a few times. The chain recombines TRBV7-3 with TRBJ2-5; D might be TRBD1 (6 bases). The DNA end favors TRBJ2-1, so the J call may be wrong. This CDR3 has 14 amino acids. In germline, CDR1 is SGHTA, CDR2 FQGTGA. The CDR3 here is CASSFQGPYNEQFF. The CDR3 coding sequence is TGTGCCAGCAGCTTCCAGGGGCCCTACAATGAGCAGTTCTTC.

As to this clonotype: A read error may account for a junction end that differs from germline. The chain combines TRBV7-7 with TRBJ2-3, with 9 nucleotides matching TRBD1. Germline V gives CDR1 SSHAT, CDR2 FNYEAQ (reference sequence). The CDR3 totals 15 residues. CDR3 residues: CASSPTGGEGDTQYF. The CDR3 DNA follows: TGTGCTAGCAGCCCCACAGGGGGCGAGGGAGATACGCAGTATTTT. Complete variable domain (other parts from reference TRBV7-7 and TRBJ2-3): GAGVSQSPRYKVTKRGQDVTLRCDPISSHATLYWYQQALGQGPEFLTYFNYEAQPDKSGLPSDRFSAERPEGSISTLTIQRTEQRDSAMYRCASSPTGGEGDTQYFGPGTRLTVL.

The chain joins TRBV5-6 to TRBJ1-6; tentative D call: TRBD1 (5 bases). The CDR3 totals 14 residues. V lost 7 bases to trimming and J lost 6 bases, with 14 bases between them. Germline assignment: CDR1 SGHDT and CDR2 YYEEEE. The CDR3 here is CASHEGWINSPLHF. For the CDR3, the DNA is TGTGCCAGCCATGAGGGGTGGATTAATTCACCCCTCCACTTT.

CDR3 region: CSAVTGGRETQYF. The CDR3, as DNA: TGCAGTGCTGTGACGGGGGGGAGGGAGACCCAGTACTTC. The chain combines TRBV20-1 with TRBJ2-5; TRBD2 aligns across 8 bases. CDR1 is DFQATT and CDR2 is SNEGSKA in the germline V gene (reference sequence). The CDR3 consists of 13 residues. The J segment lost 5 bases and the V segment lost 5 bases, leaving 7 bases of the junction unmatched.

The gene calls are TRBV4-1 and TRBJ1-5, with unresolved D. This CDR3 spans 16 amino acids. Trimming shortened V by 4 bases and J by 6 bases, and 19 bases separated the two germline ends. Germline V gives CDR1 MGHRA, CDR2 YSYEKL. CDR3 sequence reads: CASSLRTPTGVQPQHF. The DNA for the CDR3 is TGCGCCAGCAGCCTCCGGACGCCCACCGGGGTTCAGCCCCAGCATTTT.

CDR3 in DNA: TGTGCCAGCAGTGGAGGGACCCAAGTAGATGGGGCCAACGTCCTGACTTTC. Amino acid sequence: CASSGGTQVDGANVLTF. The chain is built from TRBV25-1 and TRBJ2-6; D tentatively reads TRBD1 or TRBD2 (5 bases each). The germline CDR1 and CDR2 sequences are MGHDK and SYGVNS. The CDR3 covers 17 residues. The V end was cut by 4 bases, the J end by 3 bases, with 16 bases between.

This clonotype was detected only a few times. V gene TRBV20-1 combines with J gene TRBJ2-4; the D is unclear. This CDR3 has 14 amino acids. Trimming shortened V by 1 base and J by 3 bases, and 10 bases separated the two germline ends. The germline V gene encodes CDR1 DFQATT and CDR2 SNEGSKA (reference sequence). The CDR3, as DNA: TGCAGTGCTAGAGCGGTCCTAGTCAAAAACATTCAGTACTTC. Its protein is CSARAVLVKNIQYF.

The V and J genes are TRBV6-2 or TRBV6-3 and TRBJ2-6; either TRBD1 or TRBD2 may supply D (5 bases each). With 5 bases removed from V and 0 bases from J, the gap between germline ends came to 11 bases. This CDR3 has 16 residues. CDR1 and CDR2 from the germline V gene are MNHEY and SVGEGT. In nucleotides, the CDR3 is TGTGCCAGCAGTCCCTCGGGGACCTCTGGGGCCAACGTCCTGACTTTC. Its translation: CASSPSGTSGANVLTF.

The V and J genes are TRBV28 and TRBJ2-5; perhaps TRBD2 as D (6 bases). The germline V and J ends were trimmed by 2 bases and 0 bases, with 13 bases remaining between them. The CDR3 extends over 16 amino acids. Germline assignment: CDR1 MDHEN and CDR2 SYDVKM. The CDR3, as DNA: TGTGCCAGCAGTTTAGCCCTCGGAGGGAACCAAGAGACCCAGTACTTC. It codes for CASSLALGGNQETQYF.

This clonotype showed up just a few times. V usage is TRBV6-1 and J usage is TRBJ1-4, with a weak D call TRBD1 (5 bases). The CDR3 sequence is 16 residues long. The V end was cut by 4 bases, the J end by 4 bases, with 16 bases between. Germline CDR1 is MNHNS and CDR2 is SASEGT. The CDR3, as DNA: TGTGCCAGCAGTGTCAACCCGGGACCGGGTAATGAAAAACTGTTTTTT. This gives the protein CASSVNPGPGNEKLFF.

The CDR3 DNA is TGTGCCTGGAGTAGAAAGGGATTGGGGGAGACCCAGTACTTC. It specifies CAWSRKGLGETQYF. The rearrangement joins TRBV30 to TRBJ2-5, with D unclear. Trimming left V 2 bases short and J 5 bases short, with 15 bases between. Germline assignment: CDR1 GTSNPN and CDR2 SVGIG (reference sequence). This CDR3 comprises 14 residues.

The CDR3 region is CASSLVWASGANVLTF. As DNA, the CDR3 is TGTGCCAGCAGCTTAGTTTGGGCCTCTGGGGCCAACGTCCTGACTTTC. The genes are TRBV7-2 and TRBJ2-6, with D hard to call. Between the trimmed V and J ends, which lost 1 base and 0 bases, there was a span of 7 bases. In germline, CDR1 is SGHTA, CDR2 FQGNSA. The CDR3 sequence is 16 residues long.

The V and J genes are TRBV12-3 or TRBV12-4 and TRBJ2-5; D assignment may be TRBD1 or TRBD2 (5 bases each). Deletions cut 8 bases from V and 5 bases from J, with 12 bases between. This CDR3 contains 12 residues. CDR3 loop: CASGDLEETQYF. CDR3 in DNA: TGTGCCAGCGGGGACCTTGAGGAGACCCAGTACTTC.

J is TRBJ2-5 and V is TRBV4-1; 11 bases match TRBD2. Germline-derived CDR1 and CDR2 are MGHRA and YSYEKL. J gave up 5 bases and V 3 bases, and 8 bases lay outside the gene matches. There are 16 residues in the CDR3. The CDR3 region is CASSQNSGGARETQYF. CDR3 nucleotides: TGCGCCAGCAGCCAGAATAGCGGGGGGGCCCGGGAGACCCAGTACTTC.

This chain uses TRBV3-1 with TRBJ2-1, with 10 bases lining up with TRBD2. The last part of the DNA fits TRBJ2-7 better; the J call may be wrong. The V gene's germline CDR1 is LGHDT and CDR2 YNNKEL (reference sequence). The CDR3 is 15 residues long. In DNA, the CDR3 is TGTGCCAGCAGCCAAGGGCTAGCGGGGGATTACGAGCAGTACTTC. Translated: CASSQGLAGDYEQYF.

The V gene is TRBV29-1, the J gene TRBJ2-5, with 8 positions matching TRBD2. Judging by the DNA end, TRBJ2-7 fits better; the J call may be wrong. Germline V gene lookup returns CDR1 SQVTM and CDR2 ANQGSEA. The CDR3 totals 16 residues. This chain's CDR3 is CSVAVLGGRISYEQYF. CDR3 bases: TGCAGCGTTGCGGTCCTCGGCGGGAGGATCTCCTACGAGCAGTACTTC.